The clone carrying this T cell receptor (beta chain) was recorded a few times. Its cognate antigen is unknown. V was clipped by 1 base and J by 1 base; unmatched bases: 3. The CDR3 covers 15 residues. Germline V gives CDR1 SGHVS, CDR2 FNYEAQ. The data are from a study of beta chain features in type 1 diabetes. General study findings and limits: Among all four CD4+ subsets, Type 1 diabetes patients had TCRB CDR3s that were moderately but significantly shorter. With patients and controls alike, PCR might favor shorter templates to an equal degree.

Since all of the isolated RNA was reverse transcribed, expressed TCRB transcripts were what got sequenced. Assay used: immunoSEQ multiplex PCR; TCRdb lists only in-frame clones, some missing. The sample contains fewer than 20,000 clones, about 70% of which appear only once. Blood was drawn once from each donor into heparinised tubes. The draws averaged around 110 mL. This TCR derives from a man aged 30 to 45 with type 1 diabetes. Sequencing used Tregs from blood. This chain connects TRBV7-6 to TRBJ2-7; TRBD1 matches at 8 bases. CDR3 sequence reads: CASSLDWTGSYEQYF. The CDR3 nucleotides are TGTGCCAGCAGCTTAGACTGGACAGGGTCCTACGAGCAGTACTTC.